This T cell receptor (beta chain) was sequenced for a study of blood T cell repertoires in COVID-19. About the research overall: Acute and convalescent COVID-19 samples came from the United States, Italy and Spain. Nucleic acid was either cDNA or gDNA, and it came from T cells, B-cell-depleted T cells, or PBMCs.

In the study's own analysis: Researchers report that nucleated cell counts were estimated from reference gene primer amplification. Profiling relied on immunoSEQ multiplex PCR, and the TCRdb table lists in-frame clones only, not all of them. V and J calls and clone size are given by that table; D and trimming were obtained from the DNA. The profile covers some 240,000 clones, with approximately 90% appearing a single time and around 0.84% taken by the ten largest. V lost 5 bases to trimming and J lost 11 bases; unmatched junction nucleotides: 7. In germline, CDR1 is SGHTA, CDR2 FQGNSA. This CDR3 is 12 amino acids long. Those enrolled in Seattle joined during active infection and were followed longitudinally afterward.

Specimen: peripheral blood. The origin of this receptor is a man in his sixties with COVID-19, enrolled during active disease. The chain couples TRBV7-2 to TRBJ2-3; TRBD2 aligns across 7 bases. The CDR3 region is CASSPMTSKQYF. The DNA of the CDR3 is TGTGCCAGCAGCCCTATGACTAGCAAGCAGTATTTT.